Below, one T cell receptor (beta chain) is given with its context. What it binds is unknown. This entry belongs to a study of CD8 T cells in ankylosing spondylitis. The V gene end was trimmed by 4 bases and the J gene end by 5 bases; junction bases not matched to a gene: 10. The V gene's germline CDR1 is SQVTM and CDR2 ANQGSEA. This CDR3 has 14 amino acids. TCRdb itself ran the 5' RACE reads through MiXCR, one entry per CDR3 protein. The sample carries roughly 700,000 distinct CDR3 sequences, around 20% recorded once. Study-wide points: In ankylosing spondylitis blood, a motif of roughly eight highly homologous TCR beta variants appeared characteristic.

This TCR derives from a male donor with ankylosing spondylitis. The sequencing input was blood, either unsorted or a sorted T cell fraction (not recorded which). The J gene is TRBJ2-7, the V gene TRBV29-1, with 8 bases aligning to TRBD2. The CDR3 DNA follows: TGCAGCGTTGCGCCGGGACTAGGAGTCCACGAGCAGTACTTC. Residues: CSVAPGLGVHEQYF.